Below are 4 T cell receptor beta chains sequenced from a single sample in a study of monozygotic twins with inflammatory bowel disease (dated by TCRdb to the late 2010s). The library relied on 5' RACE. The reads were generated on an Illumina HiSeq 2500. TCRdb reprocessed the reads, reporting each CDR3 protein sequence once and no DNA. The table for this sample shows approximately 420,000 distinct CDR3 sequences. Roughly 2.5% of the sample lies in the top ten. Sample: blood. Receptors originate from a human donor with ulcerative colitis or Crohn's disease, or a healthy co-twin of an affected twin (not recorded which).

This chain connects TRBV5-1 to TRBJ2-4; TCRdb's assignment of TRBD1 cannot be checked, as there is no DNA. This CDR3 is built from 14 residues. Germline-derived CDR1 and CDR2 are SGHRS and YFSETQ. CDR3 in amino acids: CASSLGRGEGIQYF. Filled out from reference TRBV5-1 and TRBJ2-4, the complete variable domain reads KAGVTQTPRYLIKTRGQQVTLSCSPISGHRSVSWYQQTPGQGLQFLFEYFSETQRNKGNFPGRFSGRQFSNSRSEMNVSTLELGDSALYLCASSLGRGEGIQYFGAGTRLSVL.

V gene TRBV7-2 combines with J gene TRBJ1-1; TCRdb picks TRBD1, but there is no DNA to check that call. CDR1 is SGHTA and CDR2 is FQGNSA in the germline V gene. CDR3 length equals 14 residues. The CDR3 protein is CASSYPGPGPEAFF.

The V call is TRBV3-1, the J call TRBJ2-2; the D call of TRBD1 rests on TCRdb alone, since no DNA is present to check it. Germline V gives CDR1 LGHDT, CDR2 YNNKEL (reference sequence). The CDR3 extends over 13 amino acids. CDR3 protein: CASSPRGGGELLF. Full variable domain (outside the CDR3, taken from reference TRBV3-1 and TRBJ2-2): DTAVSQTPKYLVTQMGNDKSIKCEQNLGHDTMYWYKQDSKKFLKIMFSYNNKELIINETVPNRFSPKSPDKAHLNLHINSLELGDSAVYFCASSPRGGGELLFGEGSRLTVL.

V and J are TRBV5-1 and TRBJ2-1; TCRdb's D call, TRBD1, is unchecked because there is no DNA. The germline gives CDR1 SGHRS, CDR2 YFSETQ. This CDR3 spans 15 amino acids. The CDR3: CASRAGPGGHNEQFF.